The next 3 T cell receptor beta chains were all read from a single sample in a study of T-cell reconstitution after alpha-beta-depleted transplantation in children. TCRbeta library construction was performed incorporating unique molecular identifiers. TCRdb recomputed calls from the PCR reads with MiXCR, one row per CDR3 protein. The repertoire holds under 850,000 distinct CDR3 sequences, with around 12% as singletons. This specimen was PBMCs, taken before TCRalphabeta/CD19-depleted stem cell transplant. The receptors shown here come from a girl aged 2-10 years with congenital amegakaryocytic thrombocytopenia, due to receive a stem cell transplant.

Many counts were recorded for this clonotype. Sequence at one end of the junction differs from germline and may be a read error. The chain is built from TRBV27 and TRBJ2-4; D possibly corresponds to TRBD2 (5 bases). The CDR3 runs to 13 residues. The germline V gene has CDR1 MNHEY and CDR2 SMNVEV (reference sequence). The DNA of the CDR3 is TGTGCCAGCAGTTTAGAGCGGAAAACCATTCAGTACTTC. It translates to CASSLERKTIQYF.

This clonotype was counted between two and nine times. The chain carries TRBV20-1 and TRBJ2-7, with D maybe TRBD2 (6 bases). The germline gives CDR1 DFQATT, CDR2 SNEGSKA (reference sequence). CDR3 length: 15 residues. V lost 5 bases and J lost 2, with 19 bases in between. This CDR3 is CSAPARGTSPYEQYF. The CDR3 region has the DNA TGCAGTGCTCCTGCACGCGGGACTTCTCCCTACGAGCAGTACTTC.

There are many counts of this clonotype. The chain employs TRBV28 and TRBJ1-2, with no clear D. This CDR3 contains 12 residues. Per the germline V gene, CDR1 is MDHEN and CDR2 is SYDVKM. Trimming removed 6 bases from V and 4 bases from J, with 9 bases in between. CDR3: CASRRRSYGYTF. As DNA, the CDR3 is TGTGCCAGCAGGCGGCGGTCCTATGGCTACACCTTC.